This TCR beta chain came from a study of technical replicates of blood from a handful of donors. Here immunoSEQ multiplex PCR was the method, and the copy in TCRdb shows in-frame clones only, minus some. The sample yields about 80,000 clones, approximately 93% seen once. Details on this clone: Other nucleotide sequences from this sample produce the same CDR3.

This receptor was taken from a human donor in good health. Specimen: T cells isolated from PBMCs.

The CDR3 DNA follows: TGTGCCAGCAGCTTGGCGGGAGTTTCCTACGAGCAGTACTTC. Translated: CASSLAGVSYEQYF. The V call is TRBV7-8, the J call TRBJ2-7; TRBD2 matches at 7 bases. This CDR3 spans 14 amino acids. Germline CDR1 reads SGHVS; CDR2 reads FQNEAQ. Unmatched junction bases numbered 3, after V lost 3 bases and J lost 1 base.